Each of the 7 T cell receptor beta chains below was sequenced from the same sample in a study of T cell changes during pregnancy in multiple sclerosis (dated by TCRdb to between 2018 and 2021). The method was the immunoSEQ multiplex PCR assay. This immuneACCESS table, as held by TCRdb, lists in-frame sequences with V and J called but not all clones. Of the missing ones, under half trace to an unresolved V gene in checked studies; the others have no known cause. In all, the sample holds around 69,000 clones, and around 90% of those were seen once. The leading ten clones occupy 1.4% of the sample. Sequenced here: peripheral blood, sampled in the third trimester of pregnancy. These receptors all come from a female donor with multiple sclerosis, enrolled in a pregnancy study.

The chain couples TRBV28 to TRBJ1-2; the D is unclear. Germline values: CDR1 MDHEN, CDR2 SYDVKM. Trimming removed 5 bases at V and 5 bases at J, with 18 bases between. The CDR3 consists of 15 residues. CDR3 protein: CASSLSPATGYGYTF. For the CDR3, the DNA is TGTGCCAGCAGTCTATCTCCCGCGACTGGATATGGCTACACCTTC.

V usage is TRBV18 and J usage is TRBJ2-1, with 9 bases matching TRBD1. The V gene end was trimmed by 6 bases and the J gene end by 5 bases; junction bases not matched to a gene: 8. This CDR3 comprises 15 residues. Germline values: CDR1 KGHSH, CDR2 LQKENI. The CDR3 reads CASSPPGQGNNEQFF. CDR3 DNA: TGTGCCAGCTCTCCCCCGGGACAGGGTAACAATGAGCAGTTCTTC.

This sequence joins TRBV4-3 and TRBJ2-7, with 8 positions matching TRBD1. CDR1 is LGHNA, CDR2 YSLEER, per germline. The V segment lost 1 base and the J segment 2 bases; nucleotides outside the gene matches: 1. This CDR3 is built from 14 residues. The CDR3 region is CASSQVDRAYEQYF. In DNA form, the CDR3 reads TGCGCCAGCAGCCAAGTGGACAGGGCCTACGAGCAGTACTTC.

The chain has TRBV6-5 and TRBJ2-5; the match to TRBD1 covers 7 bases. The end of the DNA aligns better with TRBJ2-7, so the J call may be wrong. Germline CDR1 reads MNHEY; CDR2 reads SVGAGI. CDR3 length equals 14 residues. CDR3 sequence reads: CASSYGRTGYEQYF. CDR3 nucleotide sequence: TGTGCCAGCAGTTACGGAAGGACAGGCTACGAGCAGTACTTC.

This clone was seen a single time. This chain joins TRBV7-2 and TRBJ2-6, with D tentatively TRBD2 (5 bases). The CDR3 contains 18 residues. V lost 2 bases to trimming and J lost 0 bases, with 14 bases between them. Per the germline V gene, CDR1 is SGHTA and CDR2 is FQGNSA. The CDR3 spells CASSLMVSLASGANVLTF. The CDR3 DNA follows: TGTGCCAGCAGCTTAATGGTCAGCCTAGCCTCTGGGGCCAACGTCCTGACTTTC.

The chain links TRBV11-3 to TRBJ2-3, with TRBD2 matching 7 bases. CDR3 length: 17 residues. J lost 0 bases, V lost 5 bases, and 11 bases had no gene match. Germline V lookup: CDR1 SGHNT, CDR2 YENEEA. The CDR3 DNA reads TGTGCCAGCAGCCCCCCAGATATGGGGGGGAGCACAGATACGCAGTATTTT. Translating gives CASSPPDMGGSTDTQYF.

The chain carries TRBV6-5 and TRBJ2-7; 8 bases map to TRBD1. The CDR3 spans 13 residues. CDR1 MNHEY and CDR2 SVGAGI come from the germline V gene. V was clipped by 2 bases and J by 6 bases; unmatched bases: 3. In DNA form, the CDR3 reads TGTGCCAGCAGTTACGGGACAGGAGGCGAGCAGTACTTC. This encodes CASSYGTGGEQYF.